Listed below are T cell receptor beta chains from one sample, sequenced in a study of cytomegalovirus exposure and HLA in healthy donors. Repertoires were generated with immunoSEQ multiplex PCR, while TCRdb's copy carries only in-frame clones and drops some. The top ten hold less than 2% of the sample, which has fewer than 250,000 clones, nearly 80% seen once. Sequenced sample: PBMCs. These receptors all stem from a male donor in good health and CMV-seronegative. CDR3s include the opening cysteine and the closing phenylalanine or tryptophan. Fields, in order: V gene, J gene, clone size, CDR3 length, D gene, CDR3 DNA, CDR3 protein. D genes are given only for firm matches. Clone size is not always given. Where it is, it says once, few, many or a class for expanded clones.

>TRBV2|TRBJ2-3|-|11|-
TGTGCCAGCAGAGGCGGGGATACGCAGTATTTT
CASRGGDTQYF
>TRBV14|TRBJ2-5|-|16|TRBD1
TGTGCCAGCAGCCAATACAGGGGTACCAGGGTGGAGACCCAGTACTTC
CASSQYRGTRVETQYF
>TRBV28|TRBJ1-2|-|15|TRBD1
TGTGCCAGCAGTTTTGGGACAGCTTCTAACTATGGCTACACCTTC
CASSFGTASNYGYTF
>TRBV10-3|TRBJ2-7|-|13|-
TGTGCCATCCGTTTGGGGGGATCCTACGAGCAGTACTTC
CAIRLGGSYEQYF
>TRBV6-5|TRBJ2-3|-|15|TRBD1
TGTGCCAGCAGTTACCCCGGGACAGCACGAGATACGCAGTATTTT
CASSYPGTARDTQYF
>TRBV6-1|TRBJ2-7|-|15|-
TGTGCCAGCAGTGTGAGCAAACTAGCCTCCTACGAGCAGTACTTC
CASSVSKLASYEQYF
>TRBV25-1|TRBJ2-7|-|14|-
TGTGCCAGCAGTGATGGCAGGGGAGGGTACGAGCAGTACTTC
CASSDGRGGYEQYF
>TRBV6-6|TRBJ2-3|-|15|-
TGTGCCAGCAGTCATTCCCCGCAGTACAGGGATACGCAGTATTTT
CASSHSPQYRDTQYF
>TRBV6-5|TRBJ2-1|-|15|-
TGTGCCAGCAGTTACTTGACAGCGCCCTACAATGAGCAGTTCTTC
CASSYLTAPYNEQFF
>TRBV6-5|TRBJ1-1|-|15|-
TGTGCCAGCACCTTTCCCACAGCTTCGAACACTGAAGCTTTCTTT
CASTFPTASNTEAFF
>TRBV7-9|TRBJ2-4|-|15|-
TGTGCCAGCAGCTTCACATCAGAAAACAAAAACATTCAGTACTTC
CASSFTSENKNIQYF
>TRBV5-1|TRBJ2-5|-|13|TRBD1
TGCGCCAGCAGCTTGGCAGGGGGAGAGACCCAGTACTTC
CASSLAGGETQYF
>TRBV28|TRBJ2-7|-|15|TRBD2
TGTGCCAGCAGTTTACCGGGACTAGCTAAGTACGAGCAGTACTTC
CASSLPGLAKYEQYF
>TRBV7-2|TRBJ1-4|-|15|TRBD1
TGTGCCAGCAGCATAGACAGGGGCTCGGTTGAAAAACTGTTTTTT
CASSIDRGSVEKLFF
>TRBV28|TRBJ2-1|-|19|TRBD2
TGTGCCAGCAGTTTTGGGCGGAGACTAGCGGGAGAAAGCTACAATGAGCAGTTCTTC
CASSFGRRLAGESYNEQFF
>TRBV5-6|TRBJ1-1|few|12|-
TGTGCCAGCAGCTTACGGGGGACTGAAGCTTTCTTT
CASSLRGTEAFF
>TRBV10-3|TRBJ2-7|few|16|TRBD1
TGTGCCATCAGTGAGCCCGGGACAGGAGGGGGCTACGAGCAGTACTTC
CAISEPGTGGGYEQYF
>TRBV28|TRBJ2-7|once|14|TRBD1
TGTGCCAGCAGTCCGCCGGACAGGGGTTACGAGCAGTACTTC
CASSPPDRGYEQYF
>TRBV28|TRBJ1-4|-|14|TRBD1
TGTGCCAGCAGCCGCGACAGGGTGAGAGAAAAACTGTTTTTT
CASSRDRVREKLFF
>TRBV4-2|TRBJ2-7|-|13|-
TGTGCCAGCAGCCACAGACAGGAATACGAGCAGTACTTC
CASSHRQEYEQYF
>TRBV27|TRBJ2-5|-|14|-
TGTGCCAGCAGTTTAAAAAGCCCTCAAGAGACCCAGTACTTC
CASSLKSPQETQYF
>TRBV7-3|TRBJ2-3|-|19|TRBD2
TGTGCCAGCAGCTTAACGGGACTAGCGGGGGGCACGGGCACAGATACGCAGTATTTT
CASSLTGLAGGTGTDTQYF
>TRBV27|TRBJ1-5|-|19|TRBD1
TGTGCCAGCAGCTTTCGTCCCGGGACAGGGGCCTATAGCAATCAGCCCCAGCATTTT
CASSFRPGTGAYSNQPQHF
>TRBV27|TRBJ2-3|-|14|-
TGTGCCAGCAGTTTACGGTTGTTGGCAGATACGCAGTATTTT
CASSLRLLADTQYF
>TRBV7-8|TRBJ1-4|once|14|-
TGTGCCAGCAGCCCAGCAGGGTGGGGTGAAAAACTGTTTTTT
CASSPAGWGEKLFF
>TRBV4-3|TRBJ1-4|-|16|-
TGCGCCAGCAGCCAAGACGGGCCGACGGAGGGTGAAAAACTGTTTTTT
CASSQDGPTEGEKLFF
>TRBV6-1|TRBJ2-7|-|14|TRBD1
TGTGCCAGCAGTGAAGCCGGACAGGGCTACGAGCAGTACTTC
CASSEAGQGYEQYF
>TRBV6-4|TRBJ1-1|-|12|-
TGTGCCAGCAGTGACTCGGGGGGGGAAGCTTTCTTT
CASSDSGGEAFF
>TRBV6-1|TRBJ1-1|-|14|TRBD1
TGTGCCAGCAATCAGGGGGGCGACGGCACTGAAGCTTTCTTT
CASNQGGDGTEAFF
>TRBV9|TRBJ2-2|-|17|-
TGTGCCAGCAGCGCCCAAAGGGGACAACCGAACACCGGGGAGCTGTTTTTT
CASSAQRGQPNTGELFF
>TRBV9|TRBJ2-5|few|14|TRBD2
TGTGCCAGCAGCGTAGGGGATAGCGGGAGGCCCCAGTACTTC
CASSVGDSGRPQYF
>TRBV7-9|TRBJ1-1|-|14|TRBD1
TGTGCCAGCAGACCACAGGGGGTGAACACTGAAGCTTTCTTT
CASRPQGVNTEAFF
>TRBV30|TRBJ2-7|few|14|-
TGTGCCTGGAGTGTATCCACAGGGCCCTACGAGCAGTACTTC
CAWSVSTGPYEQYF
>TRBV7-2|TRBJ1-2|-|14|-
TGTGCCAGCAGCTTAGCCACAGGAAGCTATGGCTACACCTTC
CASSLATGSYGYTF
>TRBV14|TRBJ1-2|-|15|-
TGTGCCAGCAGCCCGTGGACAGTTAGGAATAGAGGCTACACCTTC
CASSPWTVRNRGYTF
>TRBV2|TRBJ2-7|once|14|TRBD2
TGTGCCAGCGAGTTTCGGGGGGGCGGCTACGAGCAGTACTTC
CASEFRGGGYEQYF
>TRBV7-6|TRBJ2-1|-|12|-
TGTGCCAGCAGCAACCGGGACAATGAGCAGTTCTTC
CASSNRDNEQFF
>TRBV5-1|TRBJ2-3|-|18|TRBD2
TGCGCCAGCAGCACACGACTAGCGGGACTGTTTAGCACAGATACGCAGTATTTT
CASSTRLAGLFSTDTQYF
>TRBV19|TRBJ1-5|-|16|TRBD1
TGTGCCAGTACTACGACAGGGTCTAATAGCAATCAGCCCCAGCATTTT
CASTTTGSNSNQPQHF
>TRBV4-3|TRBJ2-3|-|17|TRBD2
TGCGCCAGCAGCCAAGATCCTGCGGGAGACAGCACAGATACGCAGTATTTT
CASSQDPAGDSTDTQYF
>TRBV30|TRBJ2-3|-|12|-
TGTGCCTGGAGTCCGGGGACAGATACGCAGTATTTT
CAWSPGTDTQYF
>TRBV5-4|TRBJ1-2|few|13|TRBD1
TGTGCCAGCAGTTTGGACAGGGAGCTTGGCTACACCTTC
CASSLDRELGYTF
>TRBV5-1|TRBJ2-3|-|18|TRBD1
TGCGCCAGCAGCCTAGGGACAGGGAATAGTTTGGGCACAGATACGCAGTATTTT
CASSLGTGNSLGTDTQYF
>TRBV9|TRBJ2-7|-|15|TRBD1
TGTGCCAGCAGCGGGAGGACAGGGGGCCCCCACGAGCAGTACTTC
CASSGRTGGPHEQYF
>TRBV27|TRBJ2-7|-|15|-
TGTGCCAGCAGTTTCGGACAAGATCTCTCCTACGAGCAGTACTTC
CASSFGQDLSYEQYF
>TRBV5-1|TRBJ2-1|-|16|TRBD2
TGCGCCAGCAGCTTGGGACTAGCGGTTTCCTACAATGAGCAGTTCTTC
CASSLGLAVSYNEQFF
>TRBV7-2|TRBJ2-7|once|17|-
TGTGCCAGCAGCTTAGAGGCTAGCATCCTTTCCTCCTACGAGCAGTACTTC
CASSLEASILSSYEQYF
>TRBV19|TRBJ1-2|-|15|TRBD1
TGTGCCAGTAGTGGAACCGGGACAGGGCGCTATGGCTACACCTTC
CASSGTGTGRYGYTF
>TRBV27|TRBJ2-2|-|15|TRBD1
TGTGCCAGCAGTTTCGAGGGGGCCGTAACCGGGGAGCTGTTTTTT
CASSFEGAVTGELFF
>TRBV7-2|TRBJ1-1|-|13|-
TGTGCCAGCAGCTTAGGCCCTTCTAGGTGGGCTTTCTTT
CASSLGPSRWAFF
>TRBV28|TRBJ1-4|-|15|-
TGTGCCAGCAGTAAACCGGGGGGGACTAATGAAAAACTGTTTTTT
CASSKPGGTNEKLFF
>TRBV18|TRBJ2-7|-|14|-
TGTGCCAGCTCACCCTTGGACAGAACCTACGAGCAGTACTTC
CASSPLDRTYEQYF
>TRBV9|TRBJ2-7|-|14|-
TGTGCCAGCAGCTCCCCTCAGAGGAGAAACGAGCAGTACTTC
CASSSPQRRNEQYF
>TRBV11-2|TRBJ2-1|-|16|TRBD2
TGTGCCAGCAGCTTAGAACGGGCGGGGGGGTGGAGTGAGCAGTTCTTC
CASSLERAGGWSEQFF
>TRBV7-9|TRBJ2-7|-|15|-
TGTTCCAGCAGCTTAGCGCCCTCTTCGGGCTACGAGCAGTACTTC
CSSSLAPSSGYEQYF
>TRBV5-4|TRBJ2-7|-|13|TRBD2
TGTGCCAGCAGCCTGGGGGGGGGATACGAGCAGTACTTC
CASSLGGGYEQYF
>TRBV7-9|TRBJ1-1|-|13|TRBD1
TGTGCCAGCGGGACCCGGGACAGGGGGAAAACTTTCTTT
CASGTRDRGKTFF
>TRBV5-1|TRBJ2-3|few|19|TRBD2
TGCGCCAGCAGCATCCGTAGCGGGAAGGGATCGGTTAGCACAGATACGCAGTATTTT
CASSIRSGKGSVSTDTQYF
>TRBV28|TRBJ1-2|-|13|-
TGTGCCAGCAGTTTCGGCGGAGGCTATGGCTACACCTTC
CASSFGGGYGYTF